A selection of T cell receptor beta chains follows, all from one sample in a study of T cells in narcolepsy. Here immunoSEQ multiplex PCR was the method, and the copy in TCRdb shows in-frame clones only, minus some. The sample lists about 40,000 clones, roughly 88% seen once, with more than 0.9% in the top ten. The sequenced sample was CD45RA- memory CD4+ T cells from PBMCs. These receptors were taken from a human donor with narcolepsy. CDR3s include the opening cysteine and the closing phenylalanine or tryptophan. D genes are given only for firm matches. The size entry is marked missing in some rows and otherwise reads once, few, many or a size class.

J gene | D gene | V gene | clone size | CDR3 protein | CDR3 DNA
TRBJ2-7 | TRBD1 | TRBV13 | . | CASSGTGLTEEQYF | TGTGCCAGCAGCGGGACAGGACTTACGGAAGAGCAGTACTTC
TRBJ2-5 | . | TRBV2 | . | CASSVGGRQETQYF | TGTGCCAGCAGTGTTGGGGGAAGGCAGGAGACCCAGTACTTC
TRBJ2-5 | . | TRBV5-4 | . | CASSYSQETQYF | TGTGCCAGCAGCTACTCCCAAGAGACCCAGTACTTC
TRBJ1-1 | . | TRBV7-2 | . | CASSPTPKTNTEAFF | TGTGCCAGCAGCCCGACACCCAAGACGAACACTGAAGCTTTCTTT
TRBJ2-3 | TRBD2 | TRBV5-4 | . | CASSSGLAGTDTQYF | TGTGCCAGCAGCTCGGGACTAGCCGGCACAGATACGCAGTATTTT
TRBJ1-6 | . | TRBV30 | . | CARRDGGSPLHF | TGTGCCCGCCGGGACGGGGGTTCACCCCTCCACTTT
TRBJ1-1 | . | TRBV7-3 | . | CASSTGMNTEAFF | TGTGCCAGCAGCACAGGGATGAACACTGAAGCTTTCTTT
TRBJ2-3 | TRBD2 | TRBV9 | . | CASSEGLASTQYF | TGTGCCAGCAGCGAGGGACTAGCTAGTACGCAGTATTTT
TRBJ2-3 | . | TRBV27 | . | CASSPLPTDTQYF | TGTGCCAGCAGTCCGCTCCCCACAGATACGCAGTATTTT
TRBJ1-1 | . | TRBV19 | few | CASREPMNTEAFF | TGTGCCAGCAGGGAGCCGATGAACACTGAAGCTTTCTTT
TRBJ1-2 | TRBD1 | TRBV5-6 | . | CASRGVYRGTNEGGYTF | TGTGCCAGCCGTGGAGTCTACAGGGGGACAAATGAGGGTGGCTACACCTTC
TRBJ2-3 | TRBD2 | TRBV19 | . | CASSTKGLAGGNTDTQYF | TGTGCCAGTAGTACAAAGGGACTAGCGGGAGGCAACACAGATACGCAGTATTTT
TRBJ1-5 | . | TRBV30 | . | CAWSVGQYSNQPQHF | TGTGCCTGGAGTGTAGGGCAGTATAGCAATCAGCCCCAGCATTTT
TRBJ1-3 | . | TRBV4-3 | few | CASSQAQEINTIYF | TGCGCCAGCAGCCAAGCACAGGAAATAAACACCATATATTTT
TRBJ1-1 | . | TRBV6-6 | . | CASSKRGGTEAFF | TGTGCCAGCAGTAAAAGAGGGGGCACTGAAGCTTTCTTT
TRBJ2-2 | TRBD1 | TRBV11-2 | once | CASRTTGGLAGELFF | TGTGCCAGCAGAACAACAGGGGGGTTGGCCGGGGAGCTGTTTTTT
TRBJ1-4 | . | TRBV19 | . | CASSIKRPGEKLFF | TGTGCCAGTAGTATAAAGCGGCCGGGTGAAAAACTGTTTTTT
TRBJ2-3 | . | TRBV9 | . | CASSVEGGEVNTQYF | TGTGCCAGCAGCGTAGAGGGTGGGGAGGTCAATACGCAGTATTTT
TRBJ1-5 | . | TRBV6-5 | . | CASRGGHSGQPQHF | TGTGCCAGCAGAGGCGGGCACTCGGGGCAGCCCCAGCATTTT
TRBJ1-1 | TRBD1 | TRBV12-5 | . | CASGLTGTPEAFF | TGTGCTAGTGGCCTGACAGGGACTCCCGAAGCTTTCTTT
TRBJ2-5 | . | TRBV2 | . | CASSEAAETQYF | TGTGCCAGCAGTGAAGCAGCAGAGACCCAGTACTTC
TRBJ2-1 | . | TRBV5-1 | few | CASSLKLGGSNEQFF | TGCGCCAGCAGCTTAAAACTCGGAGGCTCCAATGAGCAGTTCTTC
TRBJ2-5 | . | TRBV9 | . | CASSPGGDRETQYF | TGTGCCAGCAGCCCCGGTGGGGATAGAGAGACCCAGTACTTC
TRBJ1-3 | . | TRBV4-3 | . | CASSQDHGAGNTIYF | TGCGCCAGCAGCCAAGATCACGGGGCGGGAAACACCATATATTTT
TRBJ2-1 | TRBD2 | TRBV27 | once | CASSRTSGGGFNEQFF | TGTGCCAGCAGTAGGACTAGCGGGGGGGGGTTCAATGAGCAGTTCTTC
TRBJ2-3 | . | TRBV19 | . | CASSTGQPRTDTQYF | TGTGCCAGTAGTACCGGACAGCCCCGCACAGATACGCAGTATTTT
TRBJ1-2 | . | TRBV27 | few | CASSSQQGYGYTF | TGTGCCAGCAGTTCCCAACAGGGCTATGGCTACACCTTC
TRBJ2-5 | . | TRBV7-8 | . | CASSMNTGQETQYF | TGTGCCAGCAGCATGAACACGGGCCAAGAGACCCAGTACTTC
TRBJ1-1 | . | TRBV27 | few | CATSLFQGRTEAFF | TGTGCCACCAGTCTTTTCCAGGGGCGGACTGAAGCTTTCTTT
TRBJ1-4 | . | TRBV6-1 | . | CASRRALSNEKLFF | TGTGCCAGCAGGAGGGCTCTGAGTAATGAAAAACTGTTTTTT
TRBJ2-7 | . | TRBV30 | . | CAWSGWGAFYEQYF | TGTGCCTGGAGTGGCTGGGGGGCATTCTACGAGCAGTACTTC
TRBJ2-3 | . | TRBV7-9 | . | CASSLGEDRVTDTQYF | TGTGCCAGCAGCTTAGGGGAGGACCGGGTCACAGATACGCAGTATTTT
TRBJ2-7 | TRBD1 | TRBV7-2 | few | CASSPRTGGSYEQYF | TGTGCCAGCAGCCCACGGACAGGGGGCTCCTACGAGCAGTACTTC
TRBJ1-3 | . | TRBV19 | . | CASGTSFTNTIYF | TGTGCCAGTGGGACAAGCTTTACAAACACCATATATTTT
TRBJ2-7 | TRBD2 | TRBV5-1 | . | CASTWGGSYEQYF | TGCGCCAGCACATGGGGGGGCTCCTACGAGCAGTACTTC
TRBJ1-5 | . | TRBV28 | . | CASSDRVTGQPQHF | TGTGCCAGCAGTGATAGGGTAACAGGTCAGCCCCAGCATTTT
TRBJ2-7 | . | TRBV25-1 | . | CASSGWLVDEQYF | TGTGCCAGCAGTGGTTGGCTAGTGGACGAGCAGTACTTC
TRBJ1-1 | . | TRBV10-1 | . | CASSSPQAYTEAFF | TGCGCCAGCAGCTCACCACAGGCTTACACTGAAGCTTTCTTT
TRBJ1-5 | . | TRBV30 | once | CAWSTEAAQPQHF | TGTGCCTGGTCGACGGAGGCCGCTCAGCCCCAGCATTTT
TRBJ2-4 | . | TRBV30 | . | CAWSEGAVDIQYF | TGTGCCTGGAGCGAAGGGGCGGTGGACATTCAGTACTTC
TRBJ2-7 | TRBD2 | TRBV27 | . | CASKSEAGVAYEQYF | TGTGCCAGCAAGTCGGAAGCGGGAGTGGCCTACGAGCAGTACTTC
TRBJ1-2 | TRBD1 | TRBV14 | few | CASSRSPGTVAIGYTF | TGTGCCAGCAGCCGTAGTCCCGGGACAGTGGCCATAGGCTACACCTTC
TRBJ1-1 | . | TRBV30 | . | CAWIGYTEAFF | TGTGCCTGGATAGGGTACACTGAAGCTTTCTTT
TRBJ1-2 | TRBD1 | TRBV11-2 | once | CASSRDRESGYTF | TGTGCCAGCAGCCGGGACAGGGAGTCCGGCTACACCTTC
TRBJ2-3 | . | TRBV5-1 | once | CASSLAPSPTDTQYF | TGCGCCAGCAGCTTGGCCCCCTCTCCCACAGATACGCAGTATTTT
TRBJ1-5 | . | TRBV7-2 | . | CASSLLKNQPQHF | TGTGCCAGCAGCTTACTTAAAAATCAGCCCCAGCATTTT
TRBJ1-2 | TRBD1 | TRBV19 | . | CASRVPGGNYGYTF | TGTGCCAGTAGAGTACCAGGGGGCAACTATGGCTACACCTTC
TRBJ1-4 | . | TRBV29-1 | . | CSVEGGTNEKLFF | TGCAGCGTTGAAGGGGGGACTAATGAAAAACTGTTTTTT
TRBJ2-2 | TRBD2 | TRBV19 | . | CAGSLAGANTGELFF | TGTGCCGGTAGCCTAGCGGGGGCGAACACCGGGGAGCTGTTTTTT
TRBJ1-2 | TRBD1 | TRBV7-2 | . | CASSLMPPSMTGGENGYTF | TGTGCCAGCAGCTTAATGCCCCCTTCAATGACAGGGGGCGAGAATGGCTACACCTTC
TRBJ2-5 | . | TRBV6-6 | . | CATGIPKETQYF | TGTGCCACCGGCATTCCCAAGGAGACCCAGTACTTC
TRBJ1-2 | . | TRBV5-1 | . | CASSLGAVDSYGYTF | TGCGCCAGCAGCTTAGGGGCCGTTGATTCCTATGGCTACACCTTC
TRBJ1-2 | . | TRBV30 | . | CAWSQYRVSYGYTF | TGTGCCTGGAGCCAATACAGGGTCTCCTATGGCTACACCTTC